What follows describes a single T cell receptor (beta chain). Its antigen is as yet unknown. The sample comes from a study of OX40 agonist ivuxolimab in advanced cancers. As for the study in general: At 75% to 90% male, the cohort had a mean age of about 55 years, ranging from roughly 20 to 79. Study results and caveats: Blood T cells, both CD4+ and CD8+, expanded clonally by week 6 at 0.1 to 3.0 mg/kg.

Trimming pared 0 bases from V and 5 bases from J, leaving 11 bases between. This CDR3 spans 14 amino acids. Looked up from germline, CDR1 is SGHDT and CDR2 is YYEEEE. Produced via immunoSEQ multiplex PCR; TCRdb's table is partial and in-frame only. The sample records 52,000 or so clones, roughly 84% being singletons. The source is an adult with an advanced solid tumor such as melanoma, head and neck, liver or kidney cancer. This sample comprised CD4+ or CD8+ T cells sorted from blood, obtained in a trial of the OX40 agonist ivuxolimab. The V gene is TRBV5-6, the J gene TRBJ2-5, with D tentatively TRBD2 (7 bases). The CDR3 protein is CASSLAGGVETQYF. As DNA, the CDR3 is TGTGCCAGCAGCTTGGCGGGGGGCGTTGAGACCCAGTACTTC.